This entry features one TCR beta chain sequence. One base away lies a much larger clone, so this may be a sequencing read error. Other DNA sequences in this sample translate to the same CDR3. The data originate from a study of blood T cell repertoires in COVID-19. With 3 bases clipped from V and 3 bases from J, the junction kept 5 bases outside the gene matches. This CDR3 comprises 16 residues. The germline gives CDR1 LNHDA, CDR2 SQIVND (reference sequence). The protocol was immunoSEQ multiplex PCR, while the TCRdb copy is restricted to in-frame clones and leaves out a portion. The sample consists of just over 300,000 clones, roughly 85% of them appearing once.

This rearrangement joins TRBV19 to TRBJ2-2, with TRBD2 matching over 9 bases. The specimen was PBMCs or T cells enriched from blood (not recorded which). The receptor was isolated from a young man who had recovered from COVID-19. In DNA form, the CDR3 reads TGTGCCAGTAGTATGGGGGCGGGGGGGTACACCGGGGAGCTGTTTTTT. Protein: CASSMGAGGYTGELFF.